The 22 T cell receptor beta chains listed next were all sequenced from one sample in a study of regulatory T cells in long-lasting Graves disease. Relying on iRepertoire HTBI primers and Arm-PCR of CDR3 regions, the team built TCR beta libraries. One entry per CDR3 protein, called by TCRdb with MiXCR from the multiplex PCR reads. This table has roughly 320,000 distinct CDR3 sequences, 16% appearing once. The time point denotes: newly diagnosed GD, antithyroid drugs for less than 3 months. PBMC RNA was the source of the TCR library. This sample also belongs to another study, concerning T cells in Graves' hyperthyroidism and ophthalmopathy.

The sequencing here drew on peripheral blood mononuclear cells (PBMCs), taken at new diagnosis, from a patient treated with antithyroid drugs. The receptors shown here come from a man aged 35 to 55 with Graves disease.

This clonotype occurred many times. The chain uses TRBV6-5 and TRBJ2-2; D unresolved. This CDR3 region has 14 residues. V was cut by 1 base and J by 0 bases, with 3 bases left in between. The germline V gene encodes CDR1 MNHEY and CDR2 SVGAGI. The CDR3 DNA reads as TGTGCCAGCAGTTACTATCCGAACACCGGGGAGCTGTTTTTT. Translating gives CASSYYPNTGELFF.

Comment on this clonotype: It may be a read error: a sequence one base away is much more abundant. The V call is TRBV6-5, the J call TRBJ2-7; tentative D call: TRBD2 (5 bases). V dropped 2 bases and J dropped 5 bases, with 13 bases sitting between them. Germline V gene lookup returns CDR1 MNHEY and CDR2 SVGAGI. The CDR3 is 14 residues long. CDR3 sequence reads: CASSYREARDEQYF. In DNA form, the CDR3 reads TGTGCCAGCAGTTACCGGGAAGCACGGGACGAGCAGTACTTC.

In this sample, this clonotype turned up many times. The chain couples TRBV7-2 to TRBJ2-3; D is perhaps TRBD2 (5 bases). Germline CDR1 SGHTA, CDR2 FQGNSA. CDR3 size: 14 residues. V lost 5 bases to trimming and J lost 10 bases, with 19 bases between them. The CDR3 spells CASSPTTGVGAQYF. The CDR3 bases are TGTGCCAGCAGCCCCACGACCGGGGTCGGGGCGCAGTATTTT.

In its sample, this clonotype was seen many times. The gene calls are TRBV28 and TRBJ1-5; D ambiguous. Trimming took off 7 bases at V and 0 bases at J, with 13 bases between the two ends. This CDR3 is built from 15 residues. CDR1 and CDR2 (germline): MDHEN, SYDVKM. CDR3 DNA: TGTGCCAGCACCTTCAACCCGCTTAGCAATCAGCCCCAGCATTTT. This gives the protein CASTFNPLSNQPQHF.

This clonotype has more than one count but fewer than ten. CDR3 residues: CASRAPRGGRTDTQYF. CDR3 coding DNA: TGTGCCAGCAGGGCGCCACGGGGGGGCCGCACAGATACGCAGTATTTT. V and J are TRBV7-8 and TRBJ2-3; TRBD2 matches 8 bases. The J segment lost 1 base and the V segment lost 6 bases, leaving 9 bases of the junction unmatched. Looked up from germline, CDR1 is SGHVS and CDR2 is FQNEAQ. The CDR3 consists of 16 residues. The entire variable domain, with the rest obtained from reference TRBV7-8 and TRBJ2-3, is as follows: GAGVSQSPRYKVAKRGQDVALRCDPISGHVSLFWYQQALGQGPEFLTYFQNEAQLDKSGLPSDRFFAERPEGSVSTLKIQRTQQEDSAVYLCASRAPRGGRTDTQYFGPGTRLTVL.

In its sample, this clonotype was seen many times. The chain carries TRBV20-1 and TRBJ1-1; possible D gene TRBD1, 6 bases. The germline CDR1 and CDR2 sequences are DFQATT and SNEGSKA (reference sequence). The CDR3 length is 12 residues. The CDR3 DNA follows: TGCAGACCCTTAGGGGGAAACACTGAAGCTTTCTTT. Its protein is CRPLGGNTEAFF.

This clonotype has ten or more counts. This chain joins TRBV24-1 and TRBJ2-3; 9 bases are shared with TRBD2. This CDR3 has 15 amino acids. J gave up 2 bases and V 5 bases, and 4 bases lay outside the gene matches. Germline CDR1 is KGHDR and CDR2 is SFDVKD. The CDR3 bases are TGTGCCACCAGTGGTCTAGCGGGGATCACAGATACGCAGTATTTT. It translates to CATSGLAGITDTQYF.

This clonotype was observed many times. The V call is TRBV24-1, the J call TRBJ2-3; 9 bases match TRBD2. CDR3 length: 17 amino acids. Germline assignment: CDR1 KGHDR and CDR2 SFDVKD. Trimming cost V 2 bases and J 2 bases; bases outside gene matches: 7. The chain's CDR3 is CATSDYSASGATDTQYF. CDR3 sequence (DNA): TGTGCCACCAGTGATTATAGTGCTAGCGGGGCCACAGATACGCAGTATTTT.

This clonotype was detected many times. The chain employs TRBV20-1 and TRBJ2-5, with D maybe TRBD2 (6 bases). Germline V gene sequence: CDR1 DFQATT, CDR2 SNEGSKA (reference sequence). The CDR3 is 14 amino acids. V was shortened by 0 bases and J by 7 bases, with 15 bases between the two germline ends. The CDR3 DNA reads TGCAGTGCTAGAGATCAGGGCCCGCGGGGGACCCAGTACTTC. Its protein is CSARDQGPRGTQYF.

There are many counts of this clonotype. This chain connects TRBV28 to TRBJ1-2; D perhaps matches TRBD1 (5 bases). The germline V gene has CDR1 MDHEN and CDR2 SYDVKM. With 8 bases removed from V and 7 bases from J, the gap between germline ends came to 20 bases. CDR3 length equals 14 residues. The CDR3 loop reads CASSSPPSRGGYTF. CDR3 nucleotides: TGTGCCAGCTCCTCTCCCCCTTCAAGGGGTGGCTACACCTTC.

About this clonotype itself: One base away lies a much larger clone, so this may be a sequencing read error. V gene TRBV28 combines with J gene TRBJ2-2; D gene ambiguous. Germline CDR1 and CDR2: MDHEN and SYDVKM. Trimming took 5 bases from V and 3 from J, leaving 13 bases between them. There are 15 residues in the CDR3. CDR3 nucleotides: TGTGCCAGCAGTCAACCGGAGAGTTACACCGGGGAGCTGTTTTTT. Protein product: CASSQPESYTGELFF. The full variable domain, in which reference TRBV28 and TRBJ2-2 provide the parts outside the CDR3, is DVKVTQSSRYLVKRTGEKVFLECVQDMDHENMFWYRQDPGLGLRLIYFSYDVKMKEKGDIPEGYSVSREKKERFSLILESASTNQTSMYLCASSQPESYTGELFFGEGSRLTVL.

CDR3 residues: CASSYQGRGRAFF. In DNA, the CDR3 is TGTGCCAGCAGTTATCAGGGACGGGGGAGGGCTTTCTTT. The rearrangement joins TRBV6-5 to TRBJ1-1; TRBD1 is a possible D gene (5 bases). This CDR3 is 13 amino acids long. V was clipped by 3 bases and J by 11 bases, with 16 bases between them. Germline V gives CDR1 MNHEY, CDR2 SVGAGI.

This clonotype was observed a few times. A much larger clone sits a single nucleotide away, making a read error possible. CDR3: CASSLEGSSYEQYF. CDR3 in DNA: TGTGCCAGCAGCTTGGAAGGGAGTTCTTACGAGCAGTACTTC. This rearrangement joins TRBV7-3 to TRBJ2-7; D possibly corresponds to TRBD2 (5 bases). Trimming took off 3 bases at V and 4 bases at J, with 13 bases between the two ends. The CDR3 spans 14 residues. Germline assignment: CDR1 SGHTA and CDR2 FQGTGA.

This clonotype was counted a few times. This may be a read error, as it is one base from a much larger clone. The chain recombines TRBV24-1 with TRBJ2-4; 9 bases match TRBD2. Unmatched junction bases numbered 26, after V lost 8 bases and J lost 13 bases. The CDR3 is 18 amino acids. Germline lookup yields CDR1 KGHDR and CDR2 SFDVKD. This CDR3 is CATTSTTERGAKYNEQYF. CDR3 DNA: TGTGCCACCACGTCCACGACTGAGCGGGGGGCGAAATACAATGAGCAGTACTTC.

This clonotype was found many times. The rearrangement joins TRBV7-6 to TRBJ2-3; the match to TRBD1 covers 7 bases. The germline V gene encodes CDR1 SGHVS and CDR2 FNYEAQ. This CDR3 comprises 14 residues. After removal of 6 bases from V and 3 bases from J, the junction contained 6 bases not matched to a gene. CDR3 sequence (DNA): TGTGCCAGCAGAGACAGGGTGGGGACAGATACGCAGTATTTT. Translation gives CASRDRVGTDTQYF.

V and J are TRBV20-1 and TRBJ1-1, with 9 bases fitting TRBD1. The CDR3 is 14 residues long. V shed 6 bases, J shed 6 bases, and the junction held 11 bases outside the gene matches. Per germline, CDR1 DFQATT and CDR2 SNEGSKA (reference sequence). CDR3 nucleotide sequence: TGCAGTGCGGGGACAGGGAGGACCGTCGCTGAAGCTTTCTTT. Translated, it gives CSAGTGRTVAEAFF.

The chain combines TRBV24-1 with TRBJ2-2; no reliable D call. Germline V gene sequence: CDR1 KGHDR, CDR2 SFDVKD. V was pared by 4 bases and J by 6 bases, with 8 bases between. CDR3 length equals 13 residues. CDR3 sequence (DNA): TGTGCCACCAGTGAAAGGGTCGCCGGGGAGCTGTTTTTT. Amino acid sequence: CATSERVAGELFF.

This clonotype was seen more than once but under ten times. The V gene is TRBV7-9, the J gene TRBJ2-3; TRBD2 matches 8 bases. Germline CDR1 and CDR2: SEHNR and FQNEAQ (reference sequence). The CDR3 consists of 18 residues. With V trimmed by 3 bases and J by 0 bases, 11 bases remained unmatched. DNA of the CDR3: TGTGCCAGCAGCTTTCAGCGGGGGAGTCCTATAAGCACAGATACGCAGTATTTT. Protein sequence: CASSFQRGSPISTDTQYF.

This clonotype was seen at least ten times. The V gene is TRBV5-1, the J gene TRBJ1-1; 9 nucleotides match TRBD1. From germline, CDR1 is SGHRS and CDR2 YFSETQ. The CDR3 contains 14 residues. The ends lost 6 bases at V and 5 bases at J; junction bases unmatched: 8. In DNA form, the CDR3 reads TGCGCCAGCACCTGGGGACAGGGAGGGACTGAAGCTTTCTTT. Its protein product is CASTWGQGGTEAFF.

This clonotype was seen just once. V usage is TRBV20-1 and J usage is TRBJ2-3; 10 bases match TRBD1. Germline lookup yields CDR1 DFQATT and CDR2 SNEGSKA (reference sequence). CDR3 length: 14 amino acids. V dropped 5 bases and J dropped 5; count of bases not matched to a gene: 7. CDR3 nucleotide sequence: TGCAGTGCTCCGAGACAGGGGGCGATAGATACGCAGTATTTT. Encoded protein: CSAPRQGAIDTQYF.

This clonotype was recorded many times. The genes are TRBV6-1 and TRBJ2-7; TRBD2 might be the D (6 bases). V lost 9 bases to trimming and J lost 10 bases, with 25 bases between them. Germline V gives CDR1 MNHNS, CDR2 SASEGT. CDR3 length equals 14 residues. CDR3 sequence reads: CASAVEGSLRAQYF. DNA of the CDR3: TGTGCCAGTGCGGTGGAGGGGTCCCTACGAGCACAGTACTTC.

This clonotype was seen many times. V usage is TRBV2 and J usage is TRBJ2-7; TRBD1 aligns across 10 bases. This CDR3 is 17 amino acids long. Germline loops: CDR1 SNHLY, CDR2 FYNNEI. Germline trimming cut 1 base from V and 0 bases from J; bases unmatched to any gene: 6. Here the CDR3 DNA reads TGTGCCAGCAGTGAAGTTCAGGACAGGGGGAGCTCCTACGAGCAGTACTTC. It encodes CASSEVQDRGSSYEQYF.